This TCR beta chain comes out of a study of blood T cell repertoires in COVID-19. Whole-study context: Whether acute or convalescent, the COVID-19 samples came from the United States, Italy and Spain. Sources were T cells, B-cell-depleted T cells, or PBMCs; the material itself was cDNA or gDNA.

In the authors' workflow: Using reference gene primer amplification, nucleated cell counts were estimated. Repertoires were generated with immunoSEQ multiplex PCR, while TCRdb's copy carries only in-frame clones and drops some. D and trimming come from the DNA, and the V and J calls and clone size come from that table. The data show around 100,000 clones, 80% seen once. What was sequenced was peripheral blood. This receptor was identified in a woman aged 70 to 79 with acute or convalescent COVID-19.

The CDR3 bases are TGTGCCAGCAGCAAGGACCCGGTGGGGCTTAATGAAAAACTGTTTTTT. Translation: CASSKDPVGLNEKLFF. This chain connects TRBV5-5 to TRBJ1-4, with a tentative D call TRBD1 (5 bases). CDR1 is SGHKS, CDR2 YYEKEE, per germline (reference sequence). The CDR3 covers 16 residues. V shed 4 bases and J shed 4 bases, with 17 bases lying between them. The full variable domain, its missing parts supplied by reference TRBV5-5 and TRBJ1-4, is DAGVTQSPTHLIKTRGQQVTLRCSPISGHKSVSWYQQVLGQGPQFIFQYYEKEERGRGNFPDRFSARQFPNYSSELNVNALLLGDSALYLCASSKDPVGLNEKLFFGSGTQLSVL.